Included here is one TCR beta chain sequence, with context. Its target is unknown. These data come from a study of cytomegalovirus exposure and HLA in healthy donors. The study's findings and limits: Later on, an analysis tied around 17,000 TCR beta sequences to HLA alleles at 0.05 false discovery rate.

Trimming removed 0 bases from V and 4 bases from J, with 22 bases in between. Germline-derived CDR1 and CDR2 are SGDLS and YYNGEE. The CDR3 covers 18 residues. The PCR had 60 Vbeta and 13 Jbeta primers. The table came from immunoSEQ multiplex PCR; TCRdb's copy has only in-frame clones and leaves some out. The table records around 150,000 clones, approximately 80% of them present only once. Specimen: PBMCs. The rearrangement joins TRBV9 to TRBJ2-5; D gene ambiguous. The TCR sequence derives from a male donor in good health and CMV-seropositive. CDR3 in DNA: TGTGCCAGCAGCGTAGATTCGCCCCGCCCAGGAATGGGAGAGACCCAGTACTTC. Translating gives CASSVDSPRPGMGETQYF.